This TCR beta chain stems from a study of blood T cell repertoires in COVID-19. Donors in Cohort 3 who had recovered were those with two negative PCRs, healthcare professional clearance, or resolution of their symptoms. The repertoire was sequenced with immunoSEQ multiplex PCR; TCRdb's copy has only in-frame clones and lacks some. Here the sample spans approximately 250,000 clones, roughly 90% being singletons. V gave up 5 bases and J gave up 4 bases, with 11 bases separating them. The germline V gene encodes CDR1 LGHDT and CDR2 YNNKEL (reference sequence). This CDR3 is built from 13 residues. The chain recombines TRBV3-1 (or the pseudogene TRBV3-2) with TRBJ1-1, with D perhaps matching TRBD1 (5 bases). The sample taken for sequencing was PBMCs or T cells enriched from blood (not recorded which). This receptor was identified in a woman in her 30s who had recovered from COVID-19. The CDR3 here is CASSNLRGTEAFF. The CDR3 DNA reads as TGTGCCAGCAGCAACCTTAGGGGCACTGAAGCTTTCTTT.